A single sample is the source of the 19 T cell receptor beta chains below, sequenced in a study of blood T cell repertoires in COVID-19. Only in-frame clones appear in the TCRdb table, and some are missing; sequencing was by immunoSEQ multiplex PCR. The table shows about 76,000 clones, with 70% to 90% occurring only once. What was sequenced was peripheral blood. The receptors come from a man aged 55 to 69 with COVID-19, enrolled during active disease.

The chain links TRBV21-1 to TRBJ2-7; TRBD1, the table's D call, lacks a check against the DNA. TRBV21-1 is a pseudogene. The CDR3 is 18 residues long. Here the CDR3 reads CASSKRNGDYRGTYEQYF. For the CDR3, the DNA is TGTGCCAGCAGCAAACGAAATGGGGACTACAGGGGGACCTACGAGCAGTACTTC.

This clone was seen a handful of times. V gene TRBV10-2 combines with J gene TRBJ2-1, with 7 bases matching TRBD2. The V and J ends lost 3 bases and 8 bases, in that order; junction bases with no gene match: 7. The CDR3 covers 14 residues. CDR1 is WSHSY and CDR2 is SAAADI in the germline V gene. This chain's CDR3 is CASSDREVADEQFF. CDR3 sequence (DNA): TGCGCCAGCAGTGATCGGGAGGTAGCGGATGAGCAGTTCTTC.

Remarks on this clone: Different DNA sequences within this sample yield the same CDR3. V usage is TRBV9 and J usage is TRBJ1-1, with D maybe TRBD1 (6 bases). CDR1 SGDLS and CDR2 YYNGEE come from the germline V gene. V lost 3 bases and J 0 bases, leaving 12 bases between the germline ends. This CDR3 region has 15 residues. The chain's CDR3 is CASSAGEGMNTEAFF. For the CDR3, the DNA is TGTGCCAGCAGCGCAGGGGAGGGTATGAACACTGAAGCTTTCTTT. Full variable domain (remainder filled in from reference TRBV9 and TRBJ1-1): DSGVTQTPKHLITATGQRVTLRCSPRSGDLSVYWYQQSLDQGLQFLIQYYNGEERAKGNILERFSAQQFPDLHSELNLSSLELGDSALYFCASSAGEGMNTEAFFGQGTRLTVV.

The rearrangement links TRBV29-1 to TRBJ2-3, with 9 bases matching TRBD2. The trim removed 4 bases at V and 1 base at J, leaving 3 bases unmatched. Germline CDR1 reads SQVTM; CDR2 reads ANQGSEA. The CDR3 consists of 14 residues. The CDR3: CSVAWTSGTDTQYF. CDR3 coding DNA: TGCAGCGTTGCGTGGACTAGCGGCACAGATACGCAGTATTTT.

This rearrangement joins TRBV5-6 to TRBJ2-7; a possible D gene is TRBD2 (6 bases). The ends were cut back, 4 bases at V and 4 bases at J, with 15 bases in the middle. CDR3 length: 14 residues. Germline V gene data show CDR1 as SGHDT and CDR2 as YYEEEE. This chain's CDR3 is CASSIGTRRYEQYF. Written as DNA, the CDR3 is TGTGCCAGCAGCATAGGGACTCGGCGGTACGAGCAGTACTTC.

The chain uses TRBV6-5 and TRBJ1-2; D is unresolved. The CDR3 length is 14 residues. Germline CDR1 is MNHEY and CDR2 is SVGAGI. Trimming removed 2 bases from V and 0 bases from J, with 7 bases in between. The CDR3 DNA reads as TGTGCCAGCAGTTACGGGAGGGCTAACTATGGCTACACCTTC. Translation: CASSYGRANYGYTF.

The chain couples TRBV3-1 (or the pseudogene TRBV3-2) to TRBJ2-7; TRBD1 is a possible D gene (6 bases). Germline values: CDR1 LGHDT, CDR2 YNNKEL (reference sequence). Trimming cost V 0 bases and J 3 bases, with 12 bases left between them. CDR3 size: 15 residues. The CDR3 sequence is CASSQDGGQFYEQYF. The CDR3 nucleotides are TGTGCCAGCAGCCAAGACGGAGGACAGTTCTACGAGCAGTACTTC.

This clone has a single count. V and J are TRBV7-9 and TRBJ1-1; tentatively, D is TRBD1 (6 bases). In germline, CDR1 is SEHNR, CDR2 FQNEAQ (reference sequence). This CDR3 has 14 residues. V dropped 4 bases and J dropped 8 bases, with 17 bases sitting between them. CDR3 sequence reads: CASSSSGHTEEAFF. As DNA, the CDR3 is TGTGCCAGCAGCTCCTCGGGACATACCGAAGAAGCTTTCTTT.

The V and J genes are TRBV2 and TRBJ2-1; D perhaps matches TRBD2 (7 bases). Between the trimmed V and J ends, which lost 6 bases and 9 bases, there was a span of 12 bases. CDR3 length: 12 amino acids. CDR1 and CDR2 (germline): SNHLY, FYNNEI. CDR3 in amino acids: CASRGGGFEQFF. The CDR3 bases are TGTGCCAGCAGAGGGGGGGGTTTTGAGCAGTTCTTC.

The chain uses TRBV5-6 and TRBJ2-1; the match to TRBD2 covers 10 bases. CDR3 length: 14 amino acids. Germline V gene lookup returns CDR1 SGHDT and CDR2 YYEEEE. V lost 4 bases, J lost 4 bases, and 2 bases stayed unmatched. The CDR3 is CASSDSGGYNEQFF. CDR3 in DNA: TGTGCCAGCAGCGATAGCGGGGGGTACAATGAGCAGTTCTTC.

The J gene is TRBJ1-4, the V gene TRBV24-1; 8 bases agree with TRBD1. V shed 4 bases and J 5 bases; nucleotides not matched to a gene: 8. CDR1 KGHDR and CDR2 SFDVKD come from the germline V gene. CDR3 length equals 16 residues. CDR3: CATSDPGQGENEKLFF. In DNA form, the CDR3 reads TGTGCCACCAGTGACCCTGGACAGGGAGAGAATGAAAAACTGTTTTTT.

The sample holds one count of this clone. The rearrangement links TRBV7-2 to TRBJ1-5, with 9 bases matching TRBD1. The CDR3 spans 16 residues. Germline trimming cut 2 bases from V and 3 bases from J; bases unmatched to any gene: 5. The germline V gene has CDR1 SGHTA and CDR2 FQGNSA. CDR3 DNA sequence: TGTGCCAGCAGCTTACCGGGACAGGGAAACAATCAGCCCCAGCATTTT. It is translated as CASSLPGQGNNQPQHF.

The V gene is TRBV6-6, the J gene TRBJ1-2; the match to TRBD1 covers 8 bases. With 5 bases clipped from V and 8 bases from J, the junction kept 10 bases outside the gene matches. Germline-derived CDR1 and CDR2 are MNHNY and SVGAGI (reference sequence). The CDR3 runs to 14 residues. The CDR3 sequence: CASSRGQGAWGYTF. The CDR3 nucleotides are TGTGCCAGCAGTCGGGGGCAGGGGGCATGGGGCTACACCTTC.

V is TRBV28 and J is TRBJ1-4; weak D call: TRBD1 (6 bases). Germline loops: CDR1 MDHEN, CDR2 SYDVKM. The length of the CDR3 is 17 residues. Trimming shortened V by 3 bases and J by 7 bases, and 21 bases separated the two germline ends. CDR3 bases: TGTGCCAGCAGTTTTCCCTCGACAGGACGAGGAGGTGAAAAACTGTTTTTT. Amino acids: CASSFPSTGRGGEKLFF.

This clone was detected a few times. V and J are TRBV5-4 and TRBJ2-1; D gene uncertain. The CDR3 length is 14 residues. Deletions cut 0 bases from V and 2 bases from J, with 6 bases between. Germline CDR1 SGHNT, CDR2 YYREEE (reference sequence). Written as DNA, the CDR3 is TGTGCCAGCAGCTTGGACTATACCTACAATGAGCAGTTCTTC. Amino acid sequence: CASSLDYTYNEQFF.

This clone was observed a handful of times. The chain is built from TRBV30 and TRBJ1-6; D remains ambiguous. The germline V gene encodes CDR1 GTSNPN and CDR2 SVGIG (reference sequence). V shed 3 bases and J shed 7 bases, with 19 bases lying between them. This CDR3 spans 16 amino acids. The CDR3 spells CAWRSIIRYPNSPLHF. The CDR3, as DNA: TGTGCCTGGAGGAGCATAATTCGGTATCCGAATTCACCCCTCCACTTT.

The genes are TRBV21-1 and TRBJ2-7; the D call TRBD1 from the table was never checked on the DNA. TRBV21-1 is designated a pseudogene. The CDR3 sequence is 13 residues long. The DNA for the CDR3 is TGTGCCACCCAACCAGGGGACGGGTACGAGCAGTACTTC. Translating gives CATQPGDGYEQYF.

The genes are TRBV19 and TRBJ2-2, with D unresolved. This CDR3 contains 17 residues. Germline assignment: CDR1 LNHDA and CDR2 SQIVND (reference sequence). V shed 2 bases and J shed 0 bases, with 13 bases lying between them. The CDR3 sequence is CASSIMGLLTNTGELFF. The CDR3 DNA sequence: TGTGCCAGTAGTATAATGGGTCTACTAACGAACACCGGGGAGCTGTTTTTT.

The chain carries TRBV2 and TRBJ1-6, with 10 bases lining up with TRBD1. CDR1 SNHLY and CDR2 FYNNEI come from the germline V gene. The CDR3 totals 16 residues. V lost 6 bases and J lost 3; bases outside the gene matches: 5. Here the CDR3 DNA reads TGTGCCAGCAGAGACAGGGGGCCTTTCTATAATTCACCCCTCCACTTT. This codes for CASRDRGPFYNSPLHF.